These 13 T cell receptor beta chains share one sample of origin, sequenced in a study of blood T cell repertoires in COVID-19 (TCRdb year 2020). Library generation was performed with the immunoSEQ multiplex PCR assay. This is the immuneACCESS table as TCRdb keeps it, with only in-frame sequences that have V and J called. A part of the clones is gone; compared with another copy, unresolved V genes explain less than half, and the rest is unexplained. In all, the sample holds 95,000 to 150,000 clones, and around 80% of those were seen once. The ten largest clones add up to approximately 16% of the sample. The sequenced sample consisted of peripheral blood. These TCRs come from a man aged 55 to 69 with active or convalescent COVID-19.

V is TRBV5-4 and J is TRBJ2-1; 13 bases agree with TRBD2. This CDR3 has 18 amino acids. The V and J ends lost 4 bases and 10 bases, in that order; junction bases with no gene match: 17. Germline V gene data show CDR1 as SGHNT and CDR2 as YYREEE (reference sequence). The CDR3 loop reads CASSLGPLTSGRGGEQFF. CDR3 sequence (DNA): TGTGCCAGCAGCCTGGGGCCCCTAACTAGCGGGAGGGGTGGGGAGCAGTTCTTC.

The J gene is TRBJ1-2, the V gene TRBV9; 9 bases are shared with TRBD1. V was pared by 4 bases and J by 2 bases, with 3 bases of the junction left unmatched. The CDR3 spans 14 residues. CDR1 and CDR2 from the germline V gene are SGDLS and YYNGEE. The CDR3 DNA is TGTGCCAGCAGCCACAGGGGGCCCAACTATGGCTACACCTTC. This codes for CASSHRGPNYGYTF.

The gene calls are TRBV30 and TRBJ1-6, with a weak D call TRBD1 (5 bases). Germline V CDR1 and CDR2: GTSNPN, SVGIG (reference sequence). This CDR3 is built from 14 residues. V was pared by 4 bases and J by 7 bases, with 14 bases between. DNA of the CDR3: TGTGCCTGGACAAGGGGTAGGCGGAATTCACCCCTCCACTTT. Protein: CAWTRGRRNSPLHF.

J is TRBJ2-2 and V is TRBV11-2; a weak D match, TRBD1 (5 bases). CDR3 size: 16 residues. Germline-derived CDR1 and CDR2 are SGHAT and FQNNGV. The V end was cut by 4 bases, the J end by 7 bases, with 19 bases between. CDR3 loop: CASSSTGQGVFGELFF. The CDR3 DNA sequence: TGTGCCAGCAGCTCCACAGGACAAGGCGTGTTCGGGGAGCTGTTTTTT.

The rearrangement links TRBV18 to TRBJ1-5, with D tentatively TRBD1 (5 bases). Germline lookup yields CDR1 KGHSH and CDR2 LQKENI. The CDR3 has 17 residues. Trimming took 2 bases from V and 2 from J, leaving 16 bases between them. The DNA for the CDR3 is TGTGCCAGCTCACCAAGGAGGGGAGACCGCGGCAATCAGCCCCAGCATTTT. It encodes CASSPRRGDRGNQPQHF. Drawing the rest from reference TRBV18 and TRBJ1-5, the complete variable domain is NAGVMQNPRHLVRRRGQEARLRCSPMKGHSHVYWYRQLPEEGLKFMVYLQKENIIDESGMPKERFSAEFPKEGPSILRIQQVVRGDSAAYFCASSPRRGDRGNQPQHFGDGTRLSIL.

The V gene is TRBV5-6, the J gene TRBJ1-4; weak D call: TRBD1 (6 bases). Deletions cut 4 bases from V and 8 bases from J, with 18 bases between. Germline V gives CDR1 SGHDT, CDR2 YYEEEE. The CDR3 has 15 residues. The CDR3 reads CASSDWTDTYEKLFF. CDR3 sequence (DNA): TGTGCCAGCAGCGACTGGACAGATACGTACGAAAAACTGTTTTTT.

This clone showed up just a few times. The CDR3 loop reads CAITPGTGGTGELFF. DNA for the CDR3: TGTGCCATCACTCCCGGGACAGGGGGTACCGGGGAGCTGTTTTTT. The chain joins TRBV10-3 to TRBJ2-2; 11 bases line up with TRBD1. The ends lost 7 bases at V and 5 bases at J; junction bases unmatched: 6. Germline lookup yields CDR1 ENHRY and CDR2 SYGVKD. The CDR3 is 15 residues long.

CDR3 sequence: CAWTLHTGSRSPLHF. The DNA for the CDR3 is TGTGCCTGGACCCTACATACAGGGAGCCGATCACCCCTCCACTTT. The gene calls are TRBV30 and TRBJ1-6, with D perhaps matching TRBD1 (6 bases). The V end was cut by 4 bases, the J end by 10 bases, with 20 bases between. This CDR3 is built from 15 residues. Germline values: CDR1 GTSNPN, CDR2 SVGIG (reference sequence).

V and J are TRBV28 and TRBJ2-1; a possible D gene is TRBD2 (5 bases). From germline, CDR1 is MDHEN and CDR2 SYDVKM. V was clipped by 5 bases and J by 10 bases, with 21 bases between them. The CDR3 is made up of 15 amino acids. The CDR3 coding sequence is TGTGCCAGCAGTGTCTACGAGAGCGGCAACGGAGAGCAGTTCTTC. Protein product: CASSVYESGNGEQFF.

The chain uses TRBV2 and TRBJ1-1; no firm D call. Germline CDR1 reads SNHLY; CDR2 reads FYNNEI. V was shortened by 8 bases and J by 2 bases, with 12 bases between the two germline ends. The CDR3 loop spans 13 amino acids. As DNA, the CDR3 is TGTGCCAGCTCCCCCCGGGGAAACACTGAAGCTTTCTTT. Translating gives CASSPRGNTEAFF. Variable domain in full (rest from reference TRBV2 and TRBJ1-1): EPEVTQTPSHQVTQMGQEVILRCVPISNHLYFYWYRQILGQKVEFLVSFYNNEISEKSEIFDDQFSVERPDGSNFTLKIRSTKLEDSAMYFCASSPRGNTEAFFGQGTRLTVV.

The V call is TRBV7-9, the J call TRBJ2-5; D gene ambiguous. Looked up from germline, CDR1 is SEHNR and CDR2 is FQNEAQ (reference sequence). V lost 0 bases to trimming and J lost 4 bases, with 6 bases between them. The CDR3 has 13 amino acids. CDR3 sequence reads: CASSLASGETQYF. CDR3 coding DNA: TGTGCCAGCAGCTTAGCCAGTGGAGAGACCCAGTACTTC.

The chain employs TRBV11-2 and TRBJ2-5; tentatively, D is TRBD1 (6 bases). Trimming pared 10 bases from V and 5 bases from J, leaving 23 bases between. The CDR3 spans 15 residues. Germline CDR1 SGHAT, CDR2 FQNNGV. The CDR3 protein is CATTAPGQRGETQYF. In DNA form, the CDR3 reads TGTGCCACCACTGCCCCGGGACAAAGAGGGGAGACCCAGTACTTC.

The rearrangement joins TRBV9 to TRBJ2-1, with 10 bases identical to TRBD1. After removal of 3 bases from V and 9 bases from J, the junction contained 6 bases not matched to a gene. Germline CDR1 SGDLS, CDR2 YYNGEE. This CDR3 contains 14 residues. DNA of the CDR3: TGTGCCAGCAGCGCTCGGACAGGGGGAGGTGAGCAGTTCTTC. The encoded protein is CASSARTGGGEQFF.